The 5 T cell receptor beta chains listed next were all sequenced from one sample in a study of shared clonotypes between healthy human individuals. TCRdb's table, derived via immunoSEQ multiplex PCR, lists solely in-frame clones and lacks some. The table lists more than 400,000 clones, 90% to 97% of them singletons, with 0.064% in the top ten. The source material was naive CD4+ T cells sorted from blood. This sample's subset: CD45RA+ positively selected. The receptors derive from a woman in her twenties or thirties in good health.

The CDR3 protein is CASSLWTDGRETQYF. For the CDR3, the DNA is TGTGCCAGCAGTTTGTGGACTGATGGGCGGGAGACCCAGTACTTC. V gene TRBV27 combines with J gene TRBJ2-5, with a possible D match to TRBD2 (5 bases). This CDR3 is built from 15 residues. Trimming left V 3 bases short and J 5 bases short, with 16 bases between. Germline CDR1 reads MNHEY; CDR2 reads SMNVEV (reference sequence).

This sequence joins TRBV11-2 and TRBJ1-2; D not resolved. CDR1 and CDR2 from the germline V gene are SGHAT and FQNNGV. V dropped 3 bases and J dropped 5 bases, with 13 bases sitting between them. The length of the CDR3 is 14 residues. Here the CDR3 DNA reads TGTGCCAGCAGCTTCTCAGACACAATATATGGCTACACCTTC. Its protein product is CASSFSDTIYGYTF. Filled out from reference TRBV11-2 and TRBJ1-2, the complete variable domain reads EAGVAQSPRYKIIEKRQSVAFWCNPISGHATLYWYQQILGQGPKLLIQFQNNGVVDDSQLPKDRFSAERLKGVDSTLKIQPAKLEDSAVYLCASSFSDTIYGYTFGSGTRLTVV.

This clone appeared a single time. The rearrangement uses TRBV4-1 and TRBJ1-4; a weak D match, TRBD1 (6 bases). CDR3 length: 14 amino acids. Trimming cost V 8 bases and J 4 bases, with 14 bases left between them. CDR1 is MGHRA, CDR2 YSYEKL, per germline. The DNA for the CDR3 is TGCGCCAGCGGGGACCAGGGGATTAATGAAAAACTGTTTTTT. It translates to CASGDQGINEKLFF.

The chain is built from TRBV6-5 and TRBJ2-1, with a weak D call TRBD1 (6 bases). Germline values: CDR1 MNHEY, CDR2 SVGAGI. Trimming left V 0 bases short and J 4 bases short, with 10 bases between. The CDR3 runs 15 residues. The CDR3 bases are TGTGCCAGCAGTTACTCTTACAGGGCTTACAATGAGCAGTTCTTC. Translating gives CASSYSYRAYNEQFF.

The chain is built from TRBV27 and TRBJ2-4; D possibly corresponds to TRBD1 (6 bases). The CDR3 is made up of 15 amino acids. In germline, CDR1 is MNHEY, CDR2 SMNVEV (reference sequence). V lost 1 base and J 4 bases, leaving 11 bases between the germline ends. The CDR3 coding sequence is TGTGCCAGCAGTTTATTCGCAGGGGATAAAAACATTCAGTACTTC. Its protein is CASSLFAGDKNIQYF.